Listed below are T cell receptor beta chains from one sample, sequenced in a study of T cells after yellow fever vaccination. TCRdb re-analysed the 5' RACE reads in MiXCR, keeping a single row per CDR3 protein. This table has 450,000 to 550,000 distinct CDR3 sequences, just over 20% appearing once. The sample here was PBMCs, taken around 3 weeks after the first yellow fever vaccination. These receptors originate from a young man who received the YFV17D yellow fever vaccine. Each CDR3 is given with its conserved first and last residue. Each record gives: CDR3 DNA, CDR3 protein, J gene, clone size, D gene, V gene. D genes are given only for firm matches. Only part of the rows carry a size: once, few, many, or a class if the clone is expanded.

DNA: TGTGCCAGCGGGGGATCCTTGGGGGAAAAACTGTTTTTT
CDR3: CASGGSLGEKLFF
J: TRBJ1-4
size: .
D: .
V: TRBV27

DNA: TGTGCCAGCAGACGGACAGCGAACACTGAAGCTTTCTTT
CDR3: CASRRTANTEAFF
J: TRBJ1-1
size: few
D: .
V: TRBV7-3

DNA: TGCAGCCTCAGGCACGGGGGGCGTGAGCAGTTCTTC
CDR3: CSLRHGGREQFF
J: TRBJ2-1
size: few
D: .
V: TRBV29-1

DNA: TGTGCCAGCAGCCGGACTAATACGGGCGAGCAGTACTTC
CDR3: CASSRTNTGEQYF
J: TRBJ2-7
size: .
D: .
V: TRBV7-6

DNA: TGTGCCAGTATTGGACAGGGTCCTAACTATGGCTACACCTTC
CDR3: CASIGQGPNYGYTF
J: TRBJ1-2
size: .
D: TRBD1
V: TRBV19

DNA: TGTGCCAGCAGCCGAGAGCCCCATAGCAATCAGCCCCGGCATTTT
CDR3: CASSREPHSNQPRHF
J: TRBJ1-5
size: .
D: .
V: TRBV7-9

DNA: TGTGCCAGCAGCGACCTACGCCCGACAGATACGCAGTATTTT
CDR3: CASSDLRPTDTQYF
J: TRBJ2-3
size: .
D: .
V: TRBV7-2

DNA: TGCGCCAGCAGCCAAATAGACGGGAACACTGAAGCTTTCTTT
CDR3: CASSQIDGNTEAFF
J: TRBJ1-1
size: few
D: .
V: TRBV4-3

DNA: TGTGCCAGCAGCTTAATACAGACAGGGGCCAACGTCCTGACTTTC
CDR3: CASSLIQTGANVLTF
J: TRBJ2-6
size: .
D: .
V: TRBV13

DNA: TGTGCCAGCAGTTACCCGACTGGACCCCGAGCCTCTGGAAACACCATATATTTT
CDR3: CASSYPTGPRASGNTIYF
J: TRBJ1-3
size: few
D: .
V: TRBV6-5

DNA: TGTGCCAGCAGCTCACCGGGACGTTGGGGCCCCCACTATGGCTACACCTTC
CDR3: CASSSPGRWGPHYGYTF
J: TRBJ1-2
size: .
D: .
V: TRBV5-8

DNA: TGCGCCAGCAGCCCGACAGCCTATAGCAATCAGCCCCAGCATTTT
CDR3: CASSPTAYSNQPQHF
J: TRBJ1-5
size: .
D: .
V: TRBV4-1

DNA: TGCGCCAGCAGCTTGGGGTTTAGCTACACCTTC
CDR3: CASSLGFSYTF
J: TRBJ1-2
size: .
D: .
V: TRBV5-1

DNA: TGTGCCAGCAGTGAAGCAGGGAGCGGGTCGAGCTCCTATAATTCACCCCTCCACTTT
CDR3: CASSEAGSGSSSYNSPLHF
J: TRBJ1-6
size: few
D: .
V: TRBV6-1

DNA: TGCGCCAGCAGCCAAGGGACGGTGTCGGGGGAGACCCAGTACTTC
CDR3: CASSQGTVSGETQYF
J: TRBJ2-5
size: many
D: .
V: TRBV4-3

DNA: TGCGCCAGCAGCTGGACAGGGTACCCGCGAGAGACCCAGTACTTC
CDR3: CASSWTGYPRETQYF
J: TRBJ2-5
size: .
D: TRBD1
V: TRBV5-1

DNA: TGTGCCAGCAGCTTAGATGAGGACAGCCTATACAATGAGCAGTTCTTC
CDR3: CASSLDEDSLYNEQFF
J: TRBJ2-1
size: .
D: .
V: TRBV11-3

DNA: TGCAGTCGAGGGGGTCACTCCTACAATGAGCAGTTCTTC
CDR3: CSRGGHSYNEQFF
J: TRBJ2-1
size: few
D: .
V: TRBV20-1

DNA: TGCGCCAGCAGCCAACGGGGGGGACTAGCGGGCTCCTACGAGCAGTACTTC
CDR3: CASSQRGGLAGSYEQYF
J: TRBJ2-7
size: .
D: TRBD2
V: TRBV4-1

DNA: TGTGCCAGCAGCGCCCCTCCAGGCTCTAATTCACCCCTCCACTTT
CDR3: CASSAPPGSNSPLHF
J: TRBJ1-6
size: .
D: .
V: TRBV13

DNA: TGTGCCAGCAGTTTGGCGTCGTGGGATACGCAGTATTTT
CDR3: CASSLASWDTQYF
J: TRBJ2-3
size: few
D: .
V: TRBV6-6

DNA: TGTGCCAGCAAGCCCCTTGGCGGGGACCGCACAGATACGCAGTATTTT
CDR3: CASKPLGGDRTDTQYF
J: TRBJ2-3
size: .
D: .
V: TRBV6-2/TRBV6-3

DNA: TGTGCCAGCAGCCAAGCCCTTCTAGGGACGGCCGGGGAGCTGTTTTTT
CDR3: CASSQALLGTAGELFF
J: TRBJ2-2
size: .
D: .
V: TRBV3-1

DNA: TGTGCCAGCAGTCCAGTCGGGACGCACCTAGGTACTTTCTTT
CDR3: CASSPVGTHLGTFF
J: TRBJ1-1
size: .
D: .
V: TRBV7-2

DNA: TGTGCCAGCAGTGAAGGCAGGACATACGAGCAGTACTTC
CDR3: CASSEGRTYEQYF
J: TRBJ2-7
size: few
D: .
V: TRBV6-1

DNA: TGCAGCGTCTCCGGGACAACTAAGGAAAGGGGCTACACCTTC
CDR3: CSVSGTTKERGYTF
J: TRBJ1-2
size: few
D: .
V: TRBV29-1

DNA: TGTGCCAGTAGTGCGGGGAATACGCAGTATTTT
CDR3: CASSAGNTQYF
J: TRBJ2-3
size: .
D: .
V: TRBV19

DNA: TGTGCCAGCAGTGGAAGACGGGCCACTAATGAAAAACTGTTTTTT
CDR3: CASSGRRATNEKLFF
J: TRBJ1-4
size: few
D: .
V: TRBV2